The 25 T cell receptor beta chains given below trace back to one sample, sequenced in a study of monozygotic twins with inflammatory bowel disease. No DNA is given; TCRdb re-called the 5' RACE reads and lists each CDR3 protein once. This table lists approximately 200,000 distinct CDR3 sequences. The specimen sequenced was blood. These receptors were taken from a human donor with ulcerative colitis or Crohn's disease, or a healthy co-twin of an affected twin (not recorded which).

The CDR3 reads CASSQGYQPQHF. The V and J genes are TRBV7-9 and TRBJ1-5; TCRdb's D call of TRBD1 is untestable without DNA. This CDR3 contains 12 residues. Germline lookup yields CDR1 SEHNR and CDR2 FQNEAQ (reference sequence).

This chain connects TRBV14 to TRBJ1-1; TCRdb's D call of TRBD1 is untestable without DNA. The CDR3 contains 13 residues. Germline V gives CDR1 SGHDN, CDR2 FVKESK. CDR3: CASTVGQNTEAFF.

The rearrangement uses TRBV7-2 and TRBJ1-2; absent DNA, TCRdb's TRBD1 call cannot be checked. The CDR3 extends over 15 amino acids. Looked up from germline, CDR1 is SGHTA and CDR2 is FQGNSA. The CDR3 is CASSLDEGAPPGYTF.

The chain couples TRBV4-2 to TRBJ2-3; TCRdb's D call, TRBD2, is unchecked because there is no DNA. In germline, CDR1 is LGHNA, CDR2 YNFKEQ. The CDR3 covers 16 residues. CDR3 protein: CASSQDVASGEDTQYF.

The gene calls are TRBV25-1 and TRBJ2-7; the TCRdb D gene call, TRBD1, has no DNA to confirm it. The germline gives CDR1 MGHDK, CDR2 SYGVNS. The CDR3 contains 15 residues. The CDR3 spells CASSLTGALSYEQYF.

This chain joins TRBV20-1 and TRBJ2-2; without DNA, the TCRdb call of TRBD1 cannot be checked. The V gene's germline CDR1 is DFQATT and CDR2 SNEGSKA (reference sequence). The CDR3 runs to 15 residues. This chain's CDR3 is CSVTGGTDNTGELFF.

CDR3 loop: CASSLSGGAGANYGYTF. V usage is TRBV12-3 or TRBV12-4 and J usage is TRBJ1-2; the TCRdb call, TRBD1, lacks DNA for checking. The CDR3 loop spans 17 amino acids.

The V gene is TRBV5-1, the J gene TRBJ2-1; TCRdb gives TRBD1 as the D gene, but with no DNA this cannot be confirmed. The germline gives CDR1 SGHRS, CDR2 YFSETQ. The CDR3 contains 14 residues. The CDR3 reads CASSFRDRGYEQFF. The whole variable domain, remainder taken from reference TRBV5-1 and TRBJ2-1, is KAGVTQTPRYLIKTRGQQVTLSCSPISGHRSVSWYQQTPGQGLQFLFEYFSETQRNKGNFPGRFSGRQFSNSRSEMNVSTLELGDSALYLCASSFRDRGYEQFFGPGTRLTVL.

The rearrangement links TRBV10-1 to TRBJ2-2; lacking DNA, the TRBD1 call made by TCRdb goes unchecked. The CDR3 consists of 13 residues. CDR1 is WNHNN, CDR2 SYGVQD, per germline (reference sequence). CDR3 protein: CASSEGRAGELFF.

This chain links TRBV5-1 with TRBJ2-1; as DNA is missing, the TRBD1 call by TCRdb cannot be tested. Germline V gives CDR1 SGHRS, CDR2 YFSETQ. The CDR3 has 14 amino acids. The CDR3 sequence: CASSRDISYNEQFF.

Here the CDR3 reads CAISGGGDGYTF. V gene TRBV10-3 combines with J gene TRBJ1-2. The CDR3 is 12 residues long. Germline V gives CDR1 ENHRY, CDR2 SYGVKD.

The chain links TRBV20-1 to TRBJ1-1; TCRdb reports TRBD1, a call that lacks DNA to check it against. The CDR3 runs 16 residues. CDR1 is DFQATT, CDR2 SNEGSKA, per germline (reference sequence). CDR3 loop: CSAREERDRWNTEAFF.

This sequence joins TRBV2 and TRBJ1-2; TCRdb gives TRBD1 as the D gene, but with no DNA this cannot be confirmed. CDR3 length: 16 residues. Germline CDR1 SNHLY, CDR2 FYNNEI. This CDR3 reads CASSGNRGGRAYGYTF.

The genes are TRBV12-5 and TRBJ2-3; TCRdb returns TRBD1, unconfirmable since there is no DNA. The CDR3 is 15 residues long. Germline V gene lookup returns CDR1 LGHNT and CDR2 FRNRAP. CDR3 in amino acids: CASGPGTGGRDTQYF. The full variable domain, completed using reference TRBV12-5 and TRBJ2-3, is DARVTQTPRHKVTEMGQEVTMRCQPILGHNTVFWYRQTMMQGLELLAYFRNRAPLDDSGMPKDRFSAEMPDATLATLKIQPSEPRDSAVYFCASGPGTGGRDTQYFGPGTRLTVL.

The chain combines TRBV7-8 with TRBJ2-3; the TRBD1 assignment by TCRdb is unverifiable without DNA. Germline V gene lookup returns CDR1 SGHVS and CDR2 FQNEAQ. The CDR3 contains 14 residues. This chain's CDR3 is CASSWAGGTDTQYF.

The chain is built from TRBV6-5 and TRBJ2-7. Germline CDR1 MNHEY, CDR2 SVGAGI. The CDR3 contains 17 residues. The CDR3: CASSYSWYHRRSYEQYF.

CDR3 sequence reads: CASSLVARGGETQYF. The J gene is TRBJ2-5, the V gene TRBV5-1. The CDR3 covers 15 residues. The germline CDR1 and CDR2 sequences are SGHRS and YFSETQ.

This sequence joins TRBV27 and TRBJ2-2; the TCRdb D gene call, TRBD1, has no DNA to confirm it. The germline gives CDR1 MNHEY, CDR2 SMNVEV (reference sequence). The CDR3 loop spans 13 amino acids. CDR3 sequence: CASRNRDHGELFF.

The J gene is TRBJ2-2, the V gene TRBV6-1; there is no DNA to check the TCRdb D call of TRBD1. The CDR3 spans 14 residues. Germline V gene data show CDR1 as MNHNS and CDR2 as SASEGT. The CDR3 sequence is CASRIQGANGELFF.

The CDR3 loop reads CASSFASGGLGSYNEQFF. The gene calls are TRBV5-5 and TRBJ2-1; the TCRdb call, TRBD2, lacks DNA for checking. Germline loops: CDR1 SGHKS, CDR2 YYEKEE (reference sequence). The CDR3 sequence is 18 residues long.

The CDR3 here is CASSPFTGAGDQPQHF. The rearrangement uses TRBV7-6 and TRBJ1-5; TCRdb picks TRBD1, but there is no DNA to check that call. The CDR3 has 16 residues. CDR1 and CDR2 (germline): SGHVS, FNYEAQ.

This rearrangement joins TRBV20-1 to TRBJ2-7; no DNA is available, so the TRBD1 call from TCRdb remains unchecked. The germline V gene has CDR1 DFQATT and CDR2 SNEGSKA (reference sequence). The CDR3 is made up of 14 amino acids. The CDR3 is CSAREGGPLHEQYF.

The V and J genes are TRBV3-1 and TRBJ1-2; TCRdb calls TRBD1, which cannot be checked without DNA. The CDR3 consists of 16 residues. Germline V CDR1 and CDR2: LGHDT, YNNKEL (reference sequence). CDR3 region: CASSRQGWGKDYGYTF.

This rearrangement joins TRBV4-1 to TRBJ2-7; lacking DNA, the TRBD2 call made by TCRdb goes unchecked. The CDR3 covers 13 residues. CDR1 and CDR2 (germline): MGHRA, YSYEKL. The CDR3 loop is CASSQDLRDEQYF.

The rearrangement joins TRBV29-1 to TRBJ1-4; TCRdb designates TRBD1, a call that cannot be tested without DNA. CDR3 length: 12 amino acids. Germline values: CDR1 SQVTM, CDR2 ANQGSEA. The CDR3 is CSAGQRNEKLFF.